There are many counts of the clone carrying this T cell receptor beta chain. Time point specified: after trial treatment. The treatment was: LDRT plus nivolumab, ipilimumab, low-dose cyclophosphamide and aspirin (RACIN trial). It was nivolumab, ipilimumab, aspirin, low-dose cyclophosphamide and low-dose radiotherapy that donors received. These data are taken from a study of low-dose radiotherapy and immunotherapy resistance in tumors. Study details: Members of Cohort 1 were treated with 0.5 Gy per fraction every 2 weeks. The prescribed total PTV dose was 6.5 Gy.

Gene-specific TRAV and TRBV primers were used for first-strand cDNA, covering alpha and beta chains. TCR amplification involved about 21 PCR cycles with a constant-region primer and V-primer adapter. A single record per CDR3 protein comes from TCRdb applying MiXCR to the reads. Here the sample spans tens of thousands of distinct CDR3 sequences, 20% to 25% being singletons. V lost 5 bases, J lost 8 bases, and 8 bases lay in between. Germline V gene lookup returns CDR1 SGHRS and CDR2 YFSETQ. The CDR3 length is 11 residues. V gene TRBV5-1 combines with J gene TRBJ2-1; D gene unclear. The material was PBMCs, obtained after low-dose radiotherapy plus immunotherapy. The clonotype originates from a female donor with ovarian cancer. The CDR3 here is CASSSNYEQFF. The DNA of the CDR3 is TGCGCCAGCAGTTCAAATTATGAGCAGTTCTTC. The full variable domain, completed using reference TRBV5-1 and TRBJ2-1, is KAGVTQTPRYLIKTRGQQVTLSCSPISGHRSVSWYQQTPGQGLQFLFEYFSETQRNKGNFPGRFSGRQFSNSRSEMNVSTLELGDSALYLCASSSNYEQFFGPGTRLTVL.